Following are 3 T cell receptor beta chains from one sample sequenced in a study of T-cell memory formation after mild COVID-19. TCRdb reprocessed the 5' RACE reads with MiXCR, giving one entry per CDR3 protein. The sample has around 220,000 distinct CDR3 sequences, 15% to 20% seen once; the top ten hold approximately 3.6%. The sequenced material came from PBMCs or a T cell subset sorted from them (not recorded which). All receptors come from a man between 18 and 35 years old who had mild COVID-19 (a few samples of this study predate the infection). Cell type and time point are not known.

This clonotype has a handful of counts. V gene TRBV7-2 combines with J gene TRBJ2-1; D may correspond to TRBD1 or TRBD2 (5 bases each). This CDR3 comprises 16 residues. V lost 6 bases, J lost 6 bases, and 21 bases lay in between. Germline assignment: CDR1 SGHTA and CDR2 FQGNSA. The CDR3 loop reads CASRRPPGRGANEQFF. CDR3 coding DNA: TGTGCCAGCAGACGGCCCCCAGGGAGAGGGGCCAATGAGCAGTTCTTC. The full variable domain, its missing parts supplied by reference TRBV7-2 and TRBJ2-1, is GAGVSQSPSNKVTEKGKDVELRCDPISGHTALYWYRQSLGQGLEFLIYFQGNSAPDKSGLPSDRFSAERTGGSVSTLTIQRTQQEDSAVYLCASRRPPGRGANEQFFGPGTRLTVL.

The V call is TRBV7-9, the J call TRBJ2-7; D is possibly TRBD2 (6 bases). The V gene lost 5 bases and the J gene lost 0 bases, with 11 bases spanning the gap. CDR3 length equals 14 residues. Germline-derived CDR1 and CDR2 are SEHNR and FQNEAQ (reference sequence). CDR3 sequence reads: CASSDRDFSYEQYF. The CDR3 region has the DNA TGTGCCAGCAGCGACCGGGACTTCTCCTACGAGCAGTACTTC.

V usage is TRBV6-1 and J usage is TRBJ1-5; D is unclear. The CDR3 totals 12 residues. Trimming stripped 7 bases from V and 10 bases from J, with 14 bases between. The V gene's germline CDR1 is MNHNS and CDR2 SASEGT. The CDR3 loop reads CASKELGLPQHF. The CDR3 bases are TGTGCCAGCAAGGAATTGGGCCTACCCCAGCATTTT.